This T cell receptor (beta chain) is drawn from a study of PD-1 blockade in classical Hodgkin lymphoma. CDR1 and CDR2 (germline): LNHDA, SQIVND (reference sequence). Between the trimmed V and J ends, which lost 6 bases and 3 bases, there was a span of 14 bases. There are 14 residues in the CDR3. As to time point: cycle 4 day 1 (C4D1), after 6 weeks of nivolumab. All the patients suffered relapse after autologous stem cell transplantation, and brentuximab vedotin exposure differed. This table comes from immunoSEQ multiplex PCR, and its TCRdb copy is limited to in-frame clones, with some not included. The sample includes approximately 52,000 clones, more than 75% of them seen just once. The count of this clone is one.

This chain connects TRBV19 to TRBJ1-1; tentative D call: TRBD1 (6 bases). The sequencing used peripheral blood mononuclear cells (PBMCs), collected before the fourth cycle of nivolumab. The TCR comes from a human donor with classical Hodgkin lymphoma. In nucleotides, the CDR3 is TGTGCCAGTAGCCCCGGACAGCCAGACACTGAAGCTTTCTTT. Amino acids: CASSPGQPDTEAFF.